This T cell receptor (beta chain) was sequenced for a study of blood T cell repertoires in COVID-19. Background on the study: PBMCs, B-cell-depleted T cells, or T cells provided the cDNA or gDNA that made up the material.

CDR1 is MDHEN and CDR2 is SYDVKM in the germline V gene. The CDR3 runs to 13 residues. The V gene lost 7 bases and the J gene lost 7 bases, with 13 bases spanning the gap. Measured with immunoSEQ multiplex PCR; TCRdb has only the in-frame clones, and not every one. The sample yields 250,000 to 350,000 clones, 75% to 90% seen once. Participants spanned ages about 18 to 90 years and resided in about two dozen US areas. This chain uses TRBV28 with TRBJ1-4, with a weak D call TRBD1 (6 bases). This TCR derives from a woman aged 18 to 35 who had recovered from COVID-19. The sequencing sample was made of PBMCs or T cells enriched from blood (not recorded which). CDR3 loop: CASIPGVGEKLFF. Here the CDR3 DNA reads TGTGCCAGCATTCCAGGGGTTGGTGAAAAACTGTTTTTT.